The 18 T cell receptor beta chains presented below share a single source sample, sequenced in a study of blood T cell repertoires in COVID-19. Profiling relied on immunoSEQ multiplex PCR, and the TCRdb table lists in-frame clones only, not all of them. The repertoire consists of 60,000 to 85,000 clones, with roughly 90% occurring once and the leading ten covering more than 5.5%. The specimen was peripheral blood. All receptors come from a man between 40 and 49 years old with COVID-19, enrolled during active disease.

The genes are TRBV18 and TRBJ2-6; maybe TRBD2 (5 bases). V was trimmed by 2 bases and J by 0 bases, leaving 11 bases between them. Germline V gene lookup returns CDR1 KGHSH and CDR2 LQKENI. The CDR3 spans 17 residues. The DNA for the CDR3 is TGTGCCAGCTCACCATCGGACGGAGGCTCTGGGGCCAACGTCCTGACTTTC. As protein: CASSPSDGGSGANVLTF.

This rearrangement joins TRBV19 to TRBJ2-3; tentative D call: TRBD1 (6 bases). Trimming shortened V by 6 bases and J by 4 bases, and 14 bases separated the two germline ends. In germline, CDR1 is LNHDA, CDR2 SQIVND (reference sequence). This CDR3 comprises 14 residues. The CDR3 DNA follows: TGTGCCAGTAGCAGACAGGTCAGTGCAGATACGCAGTATTTT. Translated, it gives CASSRQVSADTQYF.

The V gene is TRBV19, the J gene TRBJ2-7; D is possibly TRBD2 (5 bases). Germline CDR1 LNHDA, CDR2 SQIVND (reference sequence). The CDR3 is 15 residues long. Trimming pared 5 bases from V and 2 bases from J, leaving 16 bases between. CDR3 protein: CASSGKDSNAYEQYF. CDR3 DNA sequence: TGTGCCAGTAGTGGCAAGGACTCTAACGCCTACGAGCAGTACTTC.

This clone came up once. The chain is built from TRBV23-1 and TRBJ2-7; 7 bases agree with TRBD1. TRBV23-1 is known as an ORF, though its function is uncertain. The CDR3 totals 19 residues. Trimming took 3 bases from V and 1 from J; bases not matched to a gene: 18. CDR3 residues: CASSHLGQSSSKESYEQYF. The CDR3 nucleotides read TGCGCCAGCAGTCATTTGGGACAGTCCTCAAGCAAAGAATCCTACGAGCAGTACTTC.

This chain joins TRBV3-1 (or the pseudogene TRBV3-2) and TRBJ1-5, with 9 bases matching TRBD1. This CDR3 has 14 amino acids. Trimming cost V 4 bases and J 7 bases; bases outside gene matches: 5. Germline CDR1 LGHDT, CDR2 YNNKEL (reference sequence). CDR3 in amino acids: CASSLGQGGQPQHF. CDR3 DNA: TGTGCCAGCAGCCTGGGACAGGGAGGCCAGCCCCAGCATTTT.

The chain carries TRBV6-1 and TRBJ1-2; D is unclear. The CDR3 runs to 12 residues. CDR1 is MNHNS, CDR2 SASEGT, per germline. V was trimmed by 6 bases and J by 2 bases, leaving 7 bases between them. The CDR3 DNA follows: TGTGCCAGCAGCCCTTCGAACTATGGCTACACCTTC. Translated, it gives CASSPSNYGYTF.

The chain links TRBV5-4 to TRBJ1-2, with D uncertain. The CDR3 has 14 residues. CDR1 SGHNT and CDR2 YYREEE come from the germline V gene (reference sequence). V dropped 3 bases and J dropped 8 bases, with 17 bases sitting between them. The CDR3, as DNA: TGTGCCAGCAGCTCCGGGATCCCCCTACGAGGCTACACCTTC. Protein sequence: CASSSGIPLRGYTF. Looking up the rest from reference TRBV5-4 and TRBJ1-2 gives the full variable domain: ETGVTQSPTHLIKTRGQQVTLRCSSQSGHNTVSWYQQALGQGPQFIFQYYREEENGRGNFPPRFSGLQFPNYSSELNVNALELDDSALYLCASSSGIPLRGYTFGSGTRLTVV.

The chain combines TRBV7-2 with TRBJ1-6, with D tentatively TRBD1 (6 bases). CDR3 length: 16 amino acids. Trimming took 5 bases from V and 9 from J, leaving 20 bases between them. CDR1 and CDR2 (germline): SGHTA, FQGNSA. The CDR3 region is CASSVQGGDRFSPLHF. As DNA, the CDR3 is TGTGCCAGCAGCGTACAGGGTGGGGATCGGTTTTCACCCCTCCACTTT.

The genes are TRBV4-2 and TRBJ2-3; D is unclear. Germline CDR1 LGHNA, CDR2 YNFKEQ. The CDR3 extends over 15 amino acids. V lost 1 base and J 0 bases, leaving 8 bases between the germline ends. DNA of the CDR3: TGTGCCAGCAGCCAAGGCATGGAGAGCACAGATACGCAGTATTTT. Its protein product is CASSQGMESTDTQYF.

The chain couples TRBV6-2 or TRBV6-3 to TRBJ2-1; 8 nucleotides agree with TRBD1. The CDR3 is made up of 14 amino acids. Germline V gene data show CDR1 as MNHEY and CDR2 as SVGEGT. V lost 0 bases and J lost 7; bases outside the gene matches: 2. CDR3 in amino acids: CASSYSQGVNEQFF. The CDR3 nucleotides read TGTGCCAGCAGTTACTCACAGGGGGTAAATGAGCAGTTCTTC.

CDR3 residues: CASSTTLEGTDTQYF. The DNA of the CDR3 is TGTGCCAGCAGCACGACCCTGGAGGGAACAGATACGCAGTATTTT. The chain employs TRBV11-1 and TRBJ2-3; D is perhaps TRBD2 (6 bases). Trimming cost V 5 bases and J 3 bases, with 15 bases left between them. The CDR3 covers 15 residues. Germline V lookup: CDR1 SGHAT, CDR2 FQDESV (reference sequence).

The V and J genes are TRBV7-6 and TRBJ2-2; D is unclear. The CDR3 loop spans 13 amino acids. In germline, CDR1 is SGHVS, CDR2 FNYEAQ. V was pared by 3 bases and J by 5 bases, with 7 bases between. CDR3 residues: CASSLSPTGELFF. The CDR3, as DNA: TGTGCCAGCAGCTTGAGCCCGACCGGGGAGCTGTTTTTT.

The chain joins TRBV28 to TRBJ2-1; 8 positions agree with TRBD2. Germline CDR1 is MDHEN and CDR2 is SYDVKM. The CDR3 runs to 16 residues. The ends lost 1 base at V and 7 bases at J; junction bases unmatched: 9. The DNA for the CDR3 is TGTGCCAGCAGTTTATCGGGGGGGCTGGGTGCGAATGAGCAGTTCTTC. This sequence encodes CASSLSGGLGANEQFF.

The gene calls are TRBV10-3 and TRBJ1-6, with D maybe TRBD1 (5 bases). Germline CDR1 reads ENHRY; CDR2 reads SYGVKD. With 5 bases removed from V and 7 bases from J, the gap between germline ends came to 9 bases. This CDR3 is 13 amino acids long. The CDR3 sequence is CAISQGGNSPLHF. CDR3 nucleotides: TGTGCCATCAGTCAGGGCGGAAATTCACCCCTCCACTTT.

Relative to its sample, this clone is medium-sized (0.01 to 0.1%). V usage is TRBV10-2 and J usage is TRBJ2-7; the match to TRBD2 covers 11 bases. Germline V lookup: CDR1 WSHSY, CDR2 SAAADI. V dropped 7 bases and J dropped 6; count of bases not matched to a gene: 8. The CDR3 loop spans 14 amino acids. In nucleotides, the CDR3 is TGCGCCAGCATCCCTCTAGCGGGGGGTGGCGAGCAGTACTTC. It encodes CASIPLAGGGEQYF.

This chain links TRBV6-5 with TRBJ2-7; 7 bases match TRBD1. The V gene end was trimmed by 4 bases and the J gene end by 2 bases; junction bases not matched to a gene: 8. CDR1 is MNHEY, CDR2 SVGAGI, per germline. The CDR3 has 15 residues. This CDR3 is CASSSNLDRTYEQYF. CDR3 DNA: TGTGCCAGCAGTTCCAACCTGGACAGGACCTACGAGCAGTACTTC.

This clone appeared a few times. This chain uses TRBV5-6 with TRBJ2-2; TRBD2 matches 12 bases. Looked up from germline, CDR1 is SGHDT and CDR2 is YYEEEE. The CDR3 runs to 16 residues. The trim removed 2 bases at V and 7 bases at J, leaving 6 bases unmatched. DNA of the CDR3: TGTGCCAGCAGCTTTCCTAGCGGGGGGGCAGTCGGGGAGCTGTTTTTT. The encoded protein is CASSFPSGGAVGELFF.

The V call is TRBV9, the J call TRBJ2-2; weak D call: TRBD2 (5 bases). The germline V and J ends were trimmed by 0 bases and 6 bases, with 6 bases remaining between them. The CDR3 extends over 13 amino acids. Germline V gene lookup returns CDR1 SGDLS and CDR2 YYNGEE. The DNA for the CDR3 is TGTGCCAGCAGCGTAGTGGAGGCCGGGGAGCTGTTTTTT. Amino acid sequence: CASSVVEAGELFF.